This T cell receptor beta chain was retrieved from a study of siplizumab effects on memory and regulatory T cells. Study results and caveats: Memory T cells appeared less diverse than naive cells, which seemed to contribute substantially to alloresponse.

Concerning this clone itself: Its antigen is not identified.

The CDR3 has 16 residues. V was pared by 5 bases and J by 6 bases, with 13 bases of the junction left unmatched. Germline values: CDR1 SGHTA, CDR2 FQGTGA. Sequenced by immunoSEQ multiplex PCR; TCRdb stores in-frame clones only, minus some. This table holds around 95,000 clones, 80% to 95% found once. The chain recombines TRBV7-3 with TRBJ2-1; 7 bases agree with TRBD2. This receptor was identified in a human donor in good health. The sample comprised CD4+ T cells sorted from blood. The CDR3 here is CASSLYVSGESNEQFF. The DNA for the CDR3 is TGTGCCAGCAGCCTTTACGTCAGCGGGGAGAGCAATGAGCAGTTCTTC.